This is a list of T cell receptor beta chains from one sample in a study of cytomegalovirus exposure and HLA in healthy donors. Only in-frame clones appear in the TCRdb table, and some are missing; sequencing was by immunoSEQ multiplex PCR. The table lists under 130,000 clones, approximately 82% of them singletons. The sequencing input was PBMCs. The receptors come from a man in his forties or fifties in good health and CMV-seropositive. Both conserved end residues are trimmed from each CDR3. Fields, in order: V gene, J gene, D gene, CDR3 length, CDR3 protein. D genes are given only for firm matches.

V: TRBV18; J: TRBJ2-1; D: -; length: 12; CDR3: ASSPLASYNEQF
V: TRBV14; J: TRBJ2-7; D: -; length: 13; CDR3: ASSQATRSSYEQY
V: TRBV12-2; J: TRBJ2-1; D: -; length: 14; CDR3: ASRSSRPSSYNEQF
V: TRBV2; J: TRBJ2-7; D: TRBD2; length: 12; CDR3: ATKTSGGSYEQY
V: TRBV28; J: TRBJ1-2; D: TRBD1; length: 10; CDR3: ASSLGGWGYT
V: TRBV6-5; J: TRBJ1-4; D: -; length: 12; CDR3: ASSSGYGHEKLF
V: TRBV7-2; J: TRBJ2-5; D: -; length: 10; CDR3: ASSLDRETQY
V: TRBV2; J: TRBJ2-2; D: -; length: 10; CDR3: ASSVSPGELF
V: TRBV28; J: TRBJ2-3; D: -; length: 13; CDR3: ASTRGGAGTDTQY
V: TRBV14; J: TRBJ2-7; D: TRBD1; length: 12; CDR3: ASSPGQGPYEQY
V: TRBV7-3; J: TRBJ2-2; D: TRBD1; length: 11; CDR3: ASSQGVTGELF
V: TRBV18; J: TRBJ2-7; D: -; length: 10; CDR3: ASSPSAYEQY
V: TRBV5-4; J: TRBJ2-1; D: -; length: 13; CDR3: ASSLGGLGGNEQF
V: TRBV6-1; J: TRBJ1-5; D: -; length: 13; CDR3: ASRIQGTHNQPQH
V: TRBV7-8; J: TRBJ2-4; D: TRBD1; length: 13; CDR3: ASSLGQRAKNIQY
V: TRBV5-1; J: TRBJ1-1; D: TRBD1; length: 12; CDR3: ASSPRDRNTEAF
V: TRBV7-2; J: TRBJ1-2; D: -; length: 11; CDR3: AQEGPSNYGYT
V: TRBV9; J: TRBJ2-5; D: -; length: 13; CDR3: ASSATGHAGETQY
V: TRBV15; J: TRBJ2-5; D: -; length: 11; CDR3: ATSRGELETQY
V: TRBV5-4; J: TRBJ2-5; D: TRBD1; length: 14; CDR3: ASSFSGAGGLETQY
V: TRBV6-1; J: TRBJ1-2; D: -; length: 11; CDR3: ASSDREGLGYT
V: TRBV29-1; J: TRBJ2-7; D: TRBD1; length: 13; CDR3: SVASLGQGTYEQY
V: TRBV7-2; J: TRBJ2-1; D: -; length: 13; CDR3: ASSLARTGRGEQF
V: TRBV7-9; J: TRBJ2-1; D: TRBD2; length: 13; CDR3: AQGLGTGGYNEQF
V: TRBV6-6; J: TRBJ2-1; D: -; length: 10; CDR3: ASSSVYNEQF
V: TRBV5-1; J: TRBJ2-5; D: -; length: 12; CDR3: ASSFLGVEETQY
V: TRBV30; J: TRBJ1-1; D: -; length: 10; CDR3: AFRQENTEAF
V: TRBV19; J: TRBJ2-7; D: -; length: 9; CDR3: ASSMRDEQY
V: TRBV11-1; J: TRBJ2-1; D: TRBD1; length: 15; CDR3: ASSPRRFGQGAGEQF
V: TRBV4-3; J: TRBJ1-1; D: -; length: 11; CDR3: ASSQGRGSEAF
V: TRBV28; J: TRBJ1-2; D: TRBD1; length: 12; CDR3: ASSSGQGRNGYT
V: TRBV27; J: TRBJ2-3; D: -; length: 12; CDR3: ASSIRTGTDTQY
V: TRBV4-3; J: TRBJ1-1; D: TRBD1; length: 13; CDR3: ASSQDWDRGDEAF
V: TRBV25-1; J: TRBJ1-6; D: -; length: 15; CDR3: ASRAPGPRGYNSPLH
V: TRBV5-3; J: TRBJ2-7; D: -; length: 9; CDR3: AWSKGDEQY
V: TRBV18; J: TRBJ2-1; D: TRBD1; length: 14; CDR3: ASSPGGQGSYNEQF
V: TRBV12-5; J: TRBJ2-7; D: -; length: 13; CDR3: ASGGRRQGLDEQY
V: TRBV7-3; J: TRBJ1-1; D: -; length: 12; CDR3: ASSPREGITEAF
V: TRBV7-9; J: TRBJ2-3; D: TRBD2; length: 14; CDR3: ASSSGLAGGPDTQY
V: TRBV7-3; J: TRBJ1-6; D: -; length: 12; CDR3: ASSLTGSGSPLH
V: TRBV6-5; J: TRBJ1-1; D: TRBD1; length: 13; CDR3: ASSYTGGARTEAF
V: TRBV7-2; J: TRBJ1-2; D: TRBD1; length: 12; CDR3: ASSTRQGPYGYT
V: TRBV28; J: TRBJ1-1; D: -; length: 13; CDR3: ASSPSSGNQPEAF
V: TRBV4-2; J: TRBJ2-7; D: TRBD2; length: 14; CDR3: ASSQDRGLAAYEQY
V: TRBV5-4; J: TRBJ1-1; D: TRBD1; length: 12; CDR3: ASSTPTGKSEAF
V: TRBV9; J: TRBJ2-1; D: -; length: 12; CDR3: ASSARVLRDEQF
V: TRBV10-3; J: TRBJ2-7; D: TRBD2; length: 12; CDR3: AISEASGSSEQY